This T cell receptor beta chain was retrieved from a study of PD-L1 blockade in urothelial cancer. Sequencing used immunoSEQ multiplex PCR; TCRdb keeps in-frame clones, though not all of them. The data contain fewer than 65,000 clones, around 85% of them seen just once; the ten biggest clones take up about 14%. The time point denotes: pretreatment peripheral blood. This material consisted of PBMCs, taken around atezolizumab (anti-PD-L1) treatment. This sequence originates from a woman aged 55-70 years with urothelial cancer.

The CDR3 coding sequence is TGTGCCAGCAGCCACGAGGATACGCAGTATTTT. Amino acid sequence: CASSHEDTQYF. V usage is TRBV14 and J usage is TRBJ2-3; no firm D call. V was trimmed by 3 bases and J by 6 bases, leaving 4 bases between them. CDR3 length: 11 residues. Germline values: CDR1 SGHDN, CDR2 FVKESK.